This record concerns one T cell receptor beta chain sequence. Original handling: The authors estimated nucleated cell counts from reference gene primer amplification. Clones were sequenced by immunoSEQ multiplex PCR, and TCRdb holds only the in-frame ones, with some missing. V and J calls and clone size are those listed in that table; D and trimming were worked out from the DNA. The table has roughly 60,000 clones, approximately 84% seen once. These data are taken from a study of blood T cell repertoires in COVID-19. The CDR3 runs 16 residues. V dropped 0 bases and J dropped 3 bases, with 9 bases sitting between them. Germline V gives CDR1 MNHEY, CDR2 SVGAGI.

This sequence originates from a man older than 75 with COVID-19, enrolled during active disease. The genes are TRBV6-5 and TRBJ1-6; the D gene is possibly TRBD1 (5 bases). Sample: peripheral blood. CDR3 region: CASSYSRQLYNSPLHF. CDR3 sequence (DNA): TGTGCCAGCAGTTACTCGAGACAGCTCTATAATTCACCCCTCCACTTT.